Below, 11 T cell receptor beta chains from the same sample are listed, as sequenced in a study of human T cells and chemical hapten exposure (dated by TCRdb to the early 2020s). The library was produced with RACE. Instrument on record: NextSeq 500. The public reads were reanalyzed by TCRdb: fastp trimming at Q25, MiXCR alignment, in-frame beta chains only. Identical CDR3 proteins give one entry, which carries the most common genes and DNA. For this sample there are 380,000 or so distinct CDR3 sequences; over 5% appear just once. The ten top clones hold about 8.2% of the sample. Interpreted using the paper, the time point label stands for: pre-sensitization, week 0. The sample's treatment or condition label, in plain terms: therapeutic diphenylcyclopropenone sensitization with weekly scalp DPC. Sequences were derived from whole blood, sampled in connection with sensitization to the hapten diphenylcyclopropenone (DPC). The source of these receptors is a woman aged 18-29 years with alopecia areata. Some clones in this sample may be carry-over from other donors' samples.

This clonotype occurred a few times. This chain uses TRBV4-3 with TRBJ1-5; D call uncertain. Germline CDR1 and CDR2: LGHNA and YSLEER. There are 16 residues in the CDR3. Trimming took off 0 bases at V and 3 bases at J, with 12 bases between the two ends. This CDR3 is CASSQDWAANNQPQHF. As DNA, the CDR3 is TGCGCCAGCAGCCAAGATTGGGCAGCAAACAATCAGCCCCAGCATTTT.

CDR3 loop: CASSENRQTENEKLFF. For the CDR3, the DNA is TGTGCCAGCAGTGAAAACCGACAGACGGAGAATGAAAAACTGTTTTTT. The gene calls are TRBV12-3 or TRBV12-4 and TRBJ1-4; TRBD1 might be the D (5 bases). The CDR3 has 16 residues. V was cut by 5 bases and J by 5 bases, with 18 bases left in between.

This clonotype occurred a few times. The chain carries TRBV6-2 or TRBV6-3 and TRBJ1-1; D gene uncertain. V gave up 5 bases and J gave up 9 bases, with 25 bases separating them. CDR1 MNHEY and CDR2 SVGEGT come from the germline V gene. This CDR3 is 16 amino acids long. In DNA, the CDR3 is TGTGCCAGCAGTCAGTCGCTCCGGGCTTCCCCCGGGAAAGCTTTCTTT. This encodes CASSQSLRASPGKAFF.

This clonotype came up many times. This chain connects TRBV7-9 to TRBJ1-2; perhaps TRBD1 as D (5 bases). The CDR3 consists of 13 residues. V dropped 4 bases and J dropped 7 bases, with 13 bases sitting between them. CDR1 is SEHNR, CDR2 FQNEAQ, per germline (reference sequence). CDR3 sequence: CASSSHSGAGYTF. The CDR3 DNA sequence: TGTGCCAGCAGCTCCCACTCCGGGGCTGGCTACACCTTC.

This clonotype came up many times. V is TRBV29-1 and J is TRBJ2-3, with D possibly matching TRBD2 (6 bases). The germline gives CDR1 SQVTM, CDR2 ANQGSEA. This CDR3 has 15 residues. Trimming pared 5 bases from V and 7 bases from J, leaving 22 bases between. The CDR3 is CSVRGVGTSSYTQYF. CDR3 coding DNA: TGCAGCGTTAGGGGAGTGGGGACTTCCTCGTATACGCAGTATTTT.

This clonotype came up many times. This chain uses TRBV6-6 with TRBJ2-3; D is possibly TRBD1 (5 bases). This CDR3 has 14 residues. The V and J ends lost 0 bases and 3 bases respectively, with 7 bases between them. Germline loops: CDR1 MNHNY, CDR2 SVGAGI (reference sequence). The CDR3 region is CASSYSQGTDTQYF. Written as DNA, the CDR3 is TGTGCCAGCAGTTACTCGCAGGGAACAGATACGCAGTATTTT.

This clonotype was seen many times. The chain links TRBV4-3 to TRBJ1-1; a weak D match, TRBD1 (6 bases). Trimming shortened V by 0 bases and J by 5 bases, and 13 bases separated the two germline ends. CDR1 and CDR2 (germline): LGHNA, YSLEER. This CDR3 spans 15 amino acids. DNA of the CDR3: TGCGCCAGCAGCCAAGACGCGGGGGGCTGGACTGAAGCTTTCTTT. It translates to CASSQDAGGWTEAFF.

This clonotype has ten or more counts. CDR3 in amino acids: CASAFGGEETQYF. Written as DNA, the CDR3 is TGTGCTAGTGCCTTCGGCGGGGAGGAGACCCAGTACTTC. The V gene is TRBV12-5, the J gene TRBJ2-5, with D possibly TRBD2 on 6 matching bases. Germline V gene data show CDR1 as LGHNT and CDR2 as FRNRAP. V dropped 7 bases and J dropped 5 bases, with 14 bases sitting between them. The CDR3 loop spans 13 amino acids.

This clonotype was recorded many times. The V gene is TRBV12-3 or TRBV12-4, the J gene TRBJ2-1, with D possibly being TRBD1 (5 bases). The CDR3 is 14 amino acids. V lost 3 bases and J 0 bases, leaving 6 bases between the germline ends. For the CDR3, the DNA is TGTGCCAGCAGTTTTGACAGCTCCTACAATGAGCAGTTCTTC. Translated: CASSFDSSYNEQFF.

This clonotype was observed many times. The V and J genes are TRBV28 and TRBJ2-2; 8 bases match TRBD2. This CDR3 spans 16 amino acids. CDR1 is MDHEN, CDR2 SYDVKM, per germline. The ends lost 2 bases at V and 6 bases at J; junction bases unmatched: 8. CDR3: CASSLGAAAGAGELFF. CDR3 nucleotide sequence: TGTGCCAGCAGTTTAGGCGCAGCAGCGGGGGCCGGGGAGCTGTTTTTT.

This clonotype was seen a handful of times. The CDR3 sequence: CACRDNLLGQAFF. CDR3 bases: TGTGCCTGCCGGGACAACCTACTCGGGCAGGCTTTCTTT. The V call is TRBV6-1, the J call TRBJ1-1, with a tentative D call TRBD1 (6 bases). The germline V gene has CDR1 MNHNS and CDR2 SASEGT. The V end lost 11 bases, the J end lost 11 bases, and 24 bases lay between the germline ends. This CDR3 is 13 amino acids long.